Listed below are T cell receptor beta chains from one sample, sequenced in a study of blood T cells in healthy people across ages. Each CDR3 protein is one row after TCRdb ran MiXCR on the 5' RACE reads. This sample has 550,000 to 600,000 distinct CDR3 sequences, with around half found just once. The specimen was blood. The source of these receptors is a man older than 75 in good health. The conserved cysteine and the conserved F or W are not part of the CDR3 here.

j_gene: TRBJ2-2
v_gene: TRBV11-2
CDR3aa: ASSPPRANTGELF

j_gene: TRBJ2-2
v_gene: TRBV7-2
CDR3aa: ASSLAPVRGQNGELF

j_gene: TRBJ2-3
v_gene: TRBV10-3
CDR3aa: AISESQDTQY

j_gene: TRBJ2-1
v_gene: TRBV6-5
CDR3aa: ASSYSSRGDEQF

j_gene: TRBJ2-1
v_gene: TRBV6-5
CDR3aa: ASTGGPLAYNEQF

j_gene: TRBJ2-3
v_gene: TRBV12-3/TRBV12-4
CDR3aa: ASSRDYGTQY

j_gene: TRBJ2-3
v_gene: TRBV27
CDR3aa: ASSLSFPTGTSTDTQY

j_gene: TRBJ2-7
v_gene: TRBV29-1
CDR3aa: SVTEARNSYEQY

j_gene: TRBJ2-7
v_gene: TRBV29-1
CDR3aa: SVVADSSYVQY

j_gene: .
v_gene: TRBV5-1
CDR3aa: ASSSSLAGGPETQY

j_gene: TRBJ1-5
v_gene: TRBV12-3/TRBV12-4
CDR3aa: ASSPGKHSYSNQPQH

j_gene: TRBJ2-3
v_gene: TRBV7-2
CDR3aa: ASSLTGLPDTQY

j_gene: TRBJ1-1
v_gene: TRBV20-1
CDR3aa: SATRAGGDTEAF

j_gene: TRBJ2-2
v_gene: TRBV4-3
CDR3aa: ASSPRGDLNTGELF

j_gene: TRBJ2-1
v_gene: TRBV20-1
CDR3aa: SARVGRINEQF

j_gene: TRBJ2-7
v_gene: TRBV27
CDR3aa: ASSRPLDGTGPYEQY

j_gene: TRBJ1-1
v_gene: TRBV7-2
CDR3aa: ASSLSLFTEAF

j_gene: TRBJ2-7
v_gene: TRBV2
CDR3aa: ASSETRDSVGHEQY

j_gene: TRBJ2-5
v_gene: TRBV7-2
CDR3aa: ASSSSLAGVETQY

j_gene: TRBJ1-1
v_gene: TRBV5-1
CDR3aa: ASSVGTTGGEAF

j_gene: TRBJ2-3
v_gene: TRBV7-2
CDR3aa: ASSLAGRDTDTQY

j_gene: .
v_gene: TRBV5-1
CDR3aa: ASSEDGSGGYNEQY

j_gene: TRBJ2-7
v_gene: TRBV5-6
CDR3aa: ASSLWQGAAYEQY

j_gene: TRBJ1-1
v_gene: TRBV7-9
CDR3aa: ASSLPTSNTEAF

j_gene: TRBJ2-1
v_gene: TRBV5-1
CDR3aa: ASSLDISYNEQF

j_gene: TRBJ2-7
v_gene: TRBV28
CDR3aa: ASRAGTQAVYEQY

j_gene: TRBJ2-6
v_gene: TRBV7-9
CDR3aa: ASSAPRASGANVLT

j_gene: TRBJ1-5
v_gene: TRBV6-6
CDR3aa: ASSDGGRGGNQPQH

j_gene: TRBJ2-7
v_gene: TRBV6-2/TRBV6-3
CDR3aa: ASSWANGEQY

j_gene: TRBJ2-2
v_gene: TRBV28
CDR3aa: ASSSPGLAPEGELF

j_gene: TRBJ2-3
v_gene: TRBV7-3
CDR3aa: ASSREGSTDTQY

j_gene: TRBJ2-5
v_gene: TRBV7-2
CDR3aa: ASSSTWETQY

j_gene: TRBJ1-6
v_gene: TRBV9
CDR3aa: ASSVEQANSPLH

j_gene: TRBJ2-3
v_gene: TRBV7-8
CDR3aa: ASSLTRLAGFTDTQY

j_gene: TRBJ1-2
v_gene: TRBV25-1
CDR3aa: ASSESRGGRGYYGYT

j_gene: TRBJ2-7
v_gene: TRBV3-1
CDR3aa: ASSRTGLDYEQY

j_gene: .
v_gene: TRBV7-8
CDR3aa: ASSFWASLQETQY

j_gene: TRBJ2-1
v_gene: TRBV7-2
CDR3aa: ASSSTSGRRWSYSEQF

j_gene: TRBJ2-2
v_gene: TRBV5-1
CDR3aa: ASSLGASQPTGELF

j_gene: TRBJ2-7
v_gene: TRBV7-2
CDR3aa: ASSQGRGGYEQY

j_gene: TRBJ2-1
v_gene: TRBV5-1
CDR3aa: ASRTSGKEGQF

j_gene: TRBJ1-2
v_gene: TRBV6-5
CDR3aa: ASSWTVSMGYT

j_gene: .
v_gene: TRBV12-3/TRBV12-4
CDR3aa: ASSTSAQETQY

j_gene: TRBJ2-7
v_gene: TRBV5-6
CDR3aa: ASSRARSREQY